This T cell receptor beta chain was found in a study of T-cell reconstitution after alpha-beta-depleted transplantation in children. Study outcomes and limitations: Once a year had passed after transplant, T-cell counts and diversity came mostly from newly produced T cells.

This clonotype was recorded once. Its antigen remains unknown. A much bigger clone sits one base away, suggesting this may be a read error. CDR1 is SGHTA, CDR2 FQGNSA, per germline. V shed 5 bases and J 11 bases; nucleotides not matched to a gene: 21. The CDR3 has 17 residues. A library of TCRbeta sequences, prepared with unique molecular identifiers, was generated. TCRdb called the PCR reads again in MiXCR, with one record for every CDR3 protein. Seen here are 450,000 to 600,000 distinct CDR3 sequences, 8% to 11% observed once, and the top ten hold approximately 2%. The clonotype comes from a child aged 2-15 years with inherited bone marrow failure, due to receive a stem cell transplant. Sequencing was performed on PBMCs, taken before TCRalphabeta/CD19-depleted stem cell transplant. The gene calls are TRBV7-2 and TRBJ1-1; 9 bases match TRBD1. The CDR3 reads CASSPGTGRETGGEAFF. CDR3 in DNA: TGTGCCAGCAGCCCCGGGACAGGGAGGGAGACGGGGGGTGAGGCTTTCTTT.